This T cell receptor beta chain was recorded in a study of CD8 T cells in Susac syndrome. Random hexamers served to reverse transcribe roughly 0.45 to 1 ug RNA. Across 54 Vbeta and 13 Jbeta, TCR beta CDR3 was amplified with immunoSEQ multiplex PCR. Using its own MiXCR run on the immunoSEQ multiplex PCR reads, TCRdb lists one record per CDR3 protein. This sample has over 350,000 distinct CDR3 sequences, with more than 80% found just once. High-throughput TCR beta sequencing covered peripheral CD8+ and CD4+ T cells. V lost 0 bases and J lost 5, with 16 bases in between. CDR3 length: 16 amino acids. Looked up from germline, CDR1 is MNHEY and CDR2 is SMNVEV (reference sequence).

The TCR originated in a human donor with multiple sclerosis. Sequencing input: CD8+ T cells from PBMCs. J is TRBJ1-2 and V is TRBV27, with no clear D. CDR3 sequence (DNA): TGTGCCAGCAGTTTATCCGGCTCTGTCCCCGGTTATGGCTACACCTTC. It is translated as CASSLSGSVPGYGYTF.